The clone carrying this T cell receptor (beta chain) showed up many times. Assay used: immunoSEQ multiplex PCR; TCRdb lists only in-frame clones, some missing. The sample includes some 120,000 clones, roughly three quarters of them seen just once. V gave up 6 bases and J gave up 1 base; unmatched junction bases: 9. The length of the CDR3 is 15 residues. Germline-derived CDR1 and CDR2 are SQVTM and ANQGSEA. The entry originates in a study of blood T cell repertoires in COVID-19. The overall study: Both acute and convalescent COVID-19 samples were obtained from the United States, Italy and Spain.

The chain carries TRBV29-1 and TRBJ1-3, with 7 nucleotides matching TRBD1. The TCR was taken from a man aged 35-49 years with active or convalescent COVID-19. Sequences were obtained from peripheral blood. The CDR3 loop reads CSVSTGFGSGNTIYF. CDR3 sequence (DNA): TGCAGCGTATCGACAGGGTTTGGGTCTGGAAACACCATATATTTT.